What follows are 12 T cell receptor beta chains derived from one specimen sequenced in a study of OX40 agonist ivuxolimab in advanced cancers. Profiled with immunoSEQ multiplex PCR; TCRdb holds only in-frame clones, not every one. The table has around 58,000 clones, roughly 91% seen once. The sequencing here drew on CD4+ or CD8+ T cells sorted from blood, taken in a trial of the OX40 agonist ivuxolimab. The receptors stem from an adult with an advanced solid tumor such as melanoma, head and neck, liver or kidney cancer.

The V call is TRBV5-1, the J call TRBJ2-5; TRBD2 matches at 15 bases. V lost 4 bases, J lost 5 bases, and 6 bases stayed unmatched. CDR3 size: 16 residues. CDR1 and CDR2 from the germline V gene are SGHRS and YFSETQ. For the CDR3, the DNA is TGCGCCAGCAGCAAGGGACTAGCGGGGGGAGACGAGACCCAGTACTTC. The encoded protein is CASSKGLAGGDETQYF.

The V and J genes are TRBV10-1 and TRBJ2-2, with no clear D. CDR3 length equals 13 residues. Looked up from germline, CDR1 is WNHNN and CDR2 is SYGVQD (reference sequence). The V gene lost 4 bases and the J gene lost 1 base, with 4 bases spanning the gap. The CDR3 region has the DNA TGCGCCAGCAGTGGTTTGAACACCGGGGAGCTGTTTTTT. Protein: CASSGLNTGELFF.

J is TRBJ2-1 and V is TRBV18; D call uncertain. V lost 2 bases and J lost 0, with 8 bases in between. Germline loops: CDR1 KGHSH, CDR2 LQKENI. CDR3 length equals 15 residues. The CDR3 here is CASSPYASSYNEQFF. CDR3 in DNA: TGTGCCAGCTCACCATACGCTAGCTCCTACAATGAGCAGTTCTTC. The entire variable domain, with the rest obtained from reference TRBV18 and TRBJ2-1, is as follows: NAGVMQNPRHLVRRRGQEARLRCSPMKGHSHVYWYRQLPEEGLKFMVYLQKENIIDESGMPKERFSAEFPKEGPSILRIQQVVRGDSAAYFCASSPYASSYNEQFFGPGTRLTVL.

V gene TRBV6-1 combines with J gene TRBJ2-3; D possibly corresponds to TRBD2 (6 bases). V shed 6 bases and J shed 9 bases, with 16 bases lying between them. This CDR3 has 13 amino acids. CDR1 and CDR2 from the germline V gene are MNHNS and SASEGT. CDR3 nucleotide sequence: TGTGCCAGCAGGGAAACTAGCCCCTCCACGCAGTATTTT. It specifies CASRETSPSTQYF.

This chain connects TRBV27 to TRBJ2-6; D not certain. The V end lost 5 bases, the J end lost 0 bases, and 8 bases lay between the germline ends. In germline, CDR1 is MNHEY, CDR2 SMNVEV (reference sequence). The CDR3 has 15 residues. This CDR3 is CASSPWSSGANVLTF. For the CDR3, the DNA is TGTGCCAGCAGTCCCTGGAGCTCTGGGGCCAACGTCCTGACTTTC. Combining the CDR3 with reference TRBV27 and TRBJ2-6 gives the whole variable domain EAQVTQNPRYLITVTGKKLTVTCSQNMNHEYMSWYRQDPGLGLRQIYYSMNVEVTDKGDVPEGYKVSRKEKRNFPLILESPSPNQTSLYFCASSPWSSGANVLTFGAGSRLTVL.

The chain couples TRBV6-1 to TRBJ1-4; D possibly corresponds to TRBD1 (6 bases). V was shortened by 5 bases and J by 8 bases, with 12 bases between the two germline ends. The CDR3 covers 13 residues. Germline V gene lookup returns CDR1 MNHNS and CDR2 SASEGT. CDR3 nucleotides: TGTGCCAGCAGTCGGGCCGACAGGGAAAAACTGTTTTTT. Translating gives CASSRADREKLFF.

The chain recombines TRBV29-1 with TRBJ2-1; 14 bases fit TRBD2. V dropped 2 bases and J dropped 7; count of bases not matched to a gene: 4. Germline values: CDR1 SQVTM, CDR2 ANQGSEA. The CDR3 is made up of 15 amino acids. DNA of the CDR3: TGCAGCGTTGAATCCGGGACTAGCGGGGGAAATGAGCAGTTCTTC. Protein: CSVESGTSGGNEQFF.

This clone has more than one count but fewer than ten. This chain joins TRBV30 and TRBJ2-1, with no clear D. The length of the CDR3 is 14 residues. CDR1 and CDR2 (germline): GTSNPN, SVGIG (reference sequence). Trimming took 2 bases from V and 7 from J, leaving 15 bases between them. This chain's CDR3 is CAWSIGPPKNEQFF. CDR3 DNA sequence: TGTGCCTGGAGTATCGGTCCCCCGAAGAATGAGCAGTTCTTC.

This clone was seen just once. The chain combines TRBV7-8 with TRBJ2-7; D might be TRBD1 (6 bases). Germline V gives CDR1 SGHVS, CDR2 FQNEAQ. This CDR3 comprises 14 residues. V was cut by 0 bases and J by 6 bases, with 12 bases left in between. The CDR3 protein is CASSLASGTLEQYF. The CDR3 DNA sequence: TGTGCCAGCAGCTTAGCGTCCGGGACACTCGAGCAGTACTTC.

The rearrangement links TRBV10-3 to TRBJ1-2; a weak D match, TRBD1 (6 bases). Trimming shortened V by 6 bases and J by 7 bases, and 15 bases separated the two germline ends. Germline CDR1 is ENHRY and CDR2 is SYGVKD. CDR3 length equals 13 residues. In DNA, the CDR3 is TGTGCCATCAGGGGGGCGGGGACCGGTGGCTACACCTTC. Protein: CAIRGAGTGGYTF.

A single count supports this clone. CDR3 loop: CASSPPAGFGANVLTF. As DNA, the CDR3 is TGTGCCAGCTCACCACCGGCAGGGTTTGGGGCCAACGTCCTGACTTTC. This chain connects TRBV18 to TRBJ2-6, with a possible D match to TRBD1 (5 bases). Germline CDR1 is KGHSH and CDR2 is LQKENI. V dropped 0 bases and J dropped 3 bases, with 9 bases sitting between them. The CDR3 consists of 16 residues.

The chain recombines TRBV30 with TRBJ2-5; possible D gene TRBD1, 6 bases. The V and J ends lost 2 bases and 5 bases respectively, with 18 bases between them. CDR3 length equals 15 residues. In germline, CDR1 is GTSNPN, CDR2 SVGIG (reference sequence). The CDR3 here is CAWSINTGSWETQYF. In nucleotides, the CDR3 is TGTGCCTGGAGTATTAATACAGGGTCATGGGAGACCCAGTACTTC.